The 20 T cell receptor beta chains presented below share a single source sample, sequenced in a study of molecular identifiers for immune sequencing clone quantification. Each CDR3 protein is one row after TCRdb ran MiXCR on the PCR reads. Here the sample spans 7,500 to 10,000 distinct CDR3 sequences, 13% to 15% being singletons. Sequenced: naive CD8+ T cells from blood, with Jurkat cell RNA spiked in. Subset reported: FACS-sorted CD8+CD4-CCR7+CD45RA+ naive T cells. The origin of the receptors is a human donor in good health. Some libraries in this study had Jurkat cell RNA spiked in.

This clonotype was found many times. Here the CDR3 reads CASSYPGQLVSSNQPQHF. In nucleotides, the CDR3 is TGTGCCAGCAGTTACCCGGGACAGCTGGTCAGTAGCAATCAGCCCCAGCATTTT. The rearrangement joins TRBV6-2 or TRBV6-3 to TRBJ1-5, with 7 bases matching TRBD1. Germline CDR1 MNHEY, CDR2 SVGEGT. CDR3 size: 18 residues. The trim removed 2 bases at V and 0 bases at J, leaving 10 bases unmatched.

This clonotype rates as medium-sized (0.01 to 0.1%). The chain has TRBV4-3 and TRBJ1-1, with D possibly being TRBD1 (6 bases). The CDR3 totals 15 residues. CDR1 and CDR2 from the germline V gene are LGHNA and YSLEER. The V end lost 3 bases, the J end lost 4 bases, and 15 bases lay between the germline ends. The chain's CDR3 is CASSQDSLGRTEAFF. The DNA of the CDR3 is TGCGCCAGCAGCCAGGACAGTTTGGGTCGCACTGAAGCTTTCTTT.

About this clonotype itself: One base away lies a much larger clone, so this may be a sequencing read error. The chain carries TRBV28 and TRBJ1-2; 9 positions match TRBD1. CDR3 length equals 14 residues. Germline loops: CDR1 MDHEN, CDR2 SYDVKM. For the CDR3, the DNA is TGTGCTAGCCACCCCGGGACAGGGCACTCCGACTACACCTTC. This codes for CASHPGTGHSDYTF.

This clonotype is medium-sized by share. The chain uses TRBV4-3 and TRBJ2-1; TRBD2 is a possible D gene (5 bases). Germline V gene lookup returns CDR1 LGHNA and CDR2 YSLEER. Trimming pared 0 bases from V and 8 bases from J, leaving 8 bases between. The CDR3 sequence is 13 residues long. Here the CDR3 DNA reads TGCGCCAGCAGCCAAGATTCCGGGGATGAGCAGTTCTTC. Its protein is CASSQDSGDEQFF.

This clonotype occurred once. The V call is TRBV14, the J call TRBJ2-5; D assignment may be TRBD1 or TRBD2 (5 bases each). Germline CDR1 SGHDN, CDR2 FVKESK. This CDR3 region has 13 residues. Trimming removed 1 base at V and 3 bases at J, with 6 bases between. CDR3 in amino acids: CASSQGGKETQYF. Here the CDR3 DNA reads TGTGCCAGCAGCCAAGGGGGGAAAGAGACCCAGTACTTC.

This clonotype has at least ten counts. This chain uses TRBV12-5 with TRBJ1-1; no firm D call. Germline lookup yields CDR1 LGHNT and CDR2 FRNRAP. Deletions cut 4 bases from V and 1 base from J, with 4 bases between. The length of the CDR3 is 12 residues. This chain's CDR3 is CASGWSNTEAFF. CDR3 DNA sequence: TGTGCTAGTGGTTGGTCGAACACTGAAGCTTTCTTT.

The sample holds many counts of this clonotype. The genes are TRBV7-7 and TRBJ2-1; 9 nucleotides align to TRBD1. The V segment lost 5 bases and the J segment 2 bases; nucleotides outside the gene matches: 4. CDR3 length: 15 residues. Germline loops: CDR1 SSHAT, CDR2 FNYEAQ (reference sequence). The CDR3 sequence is CASSPGTGPYNEQFF. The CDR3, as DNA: TGTGCCAGCAGCCCGGGGACAGGGCCCTACAATGAGCAGTTCTTC.

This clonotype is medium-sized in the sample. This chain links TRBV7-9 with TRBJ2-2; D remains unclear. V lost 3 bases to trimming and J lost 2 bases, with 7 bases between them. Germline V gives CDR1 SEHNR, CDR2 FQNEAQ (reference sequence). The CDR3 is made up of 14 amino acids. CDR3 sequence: CASSLVRNTGELFF. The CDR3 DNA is TGTGCCAGCAGCTTGGTCAGAAACACCGGGGAGCTGTTTTTT.

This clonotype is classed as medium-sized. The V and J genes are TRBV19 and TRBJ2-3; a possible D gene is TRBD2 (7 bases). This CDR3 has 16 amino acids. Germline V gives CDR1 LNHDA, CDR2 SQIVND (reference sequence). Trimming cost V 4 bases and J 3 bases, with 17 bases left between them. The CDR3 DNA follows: TGTGCCAGTAGTACCCTTTGGGGGGGGCTAACAGATACGCAGTATTTT. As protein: CASSTLWGGLTDTQYF.

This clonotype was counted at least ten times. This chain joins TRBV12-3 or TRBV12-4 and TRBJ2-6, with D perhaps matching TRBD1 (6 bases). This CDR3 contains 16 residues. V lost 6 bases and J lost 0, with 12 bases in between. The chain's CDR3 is CASSYDRRSGANVLTF. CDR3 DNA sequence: TGTGCCAGCAGCTATGACAGGCGCTCTGGGGCCAACGTCCTGACTTTC.

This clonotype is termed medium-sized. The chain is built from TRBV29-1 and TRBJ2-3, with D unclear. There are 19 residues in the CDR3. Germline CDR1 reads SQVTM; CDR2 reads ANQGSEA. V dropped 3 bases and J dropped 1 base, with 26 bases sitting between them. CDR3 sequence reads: CSVDHRTPGTVPRTDTQYF. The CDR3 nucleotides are TGCAGCGTTGATCACAGAACGCCTGGCACAGTCCCCCGCACAGATACGCAGTATTTT.

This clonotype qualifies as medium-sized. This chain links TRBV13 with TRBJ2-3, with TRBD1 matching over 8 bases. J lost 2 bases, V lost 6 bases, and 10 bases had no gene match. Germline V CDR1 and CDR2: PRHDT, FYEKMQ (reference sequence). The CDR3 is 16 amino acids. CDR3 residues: CASSYYPTGATDTQYF. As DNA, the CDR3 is TGTGCCAGCAGTTATTACCCGACAGGGGCCACAGATACGCAGTATTTT.

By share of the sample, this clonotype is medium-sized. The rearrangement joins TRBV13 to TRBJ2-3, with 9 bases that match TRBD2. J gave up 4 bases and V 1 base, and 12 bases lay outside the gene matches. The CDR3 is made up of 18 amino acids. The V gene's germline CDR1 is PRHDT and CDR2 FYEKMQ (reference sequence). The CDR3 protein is CASSLAASGMTSPDTQYF. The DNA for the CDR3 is TGTGCCAGCAGCTTAGCGGCTAGCGGGATGACTAGCCCAGATACGCAGTATTTT.

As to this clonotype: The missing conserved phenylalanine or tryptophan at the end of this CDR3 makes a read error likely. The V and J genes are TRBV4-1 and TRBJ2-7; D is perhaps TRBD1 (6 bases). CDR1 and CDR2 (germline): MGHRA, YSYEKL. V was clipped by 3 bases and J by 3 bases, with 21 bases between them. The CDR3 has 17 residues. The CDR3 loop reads CASSHLQGYGASYEQYS. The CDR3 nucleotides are TGCGCCAGCAGCCACCTTCAGGGGTATGGCGCCAGCTACGAGCAGTACTCC.

CDR3 sequence reads: CASSPGGYTEAFF. The CDR3 region has the DNA TGCGCCAGCAGTCCGGGGGGCTACACTGAAGCTTTCTTT. The gene calls are TRBV5-1 and TRBJ1-1, with D possibly being TRBD1 (6 bases). Trimming stripped 5 bases from V and 3 bases from J, with 11 bases between. The CDR3 is 13 amino acids. Germline V gives CDR1 SGHRS, CDR2 YFSETQ.

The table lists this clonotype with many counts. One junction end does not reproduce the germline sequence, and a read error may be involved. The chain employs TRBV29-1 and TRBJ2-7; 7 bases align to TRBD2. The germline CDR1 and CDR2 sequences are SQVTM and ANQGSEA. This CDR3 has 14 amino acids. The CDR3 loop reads CSVEFAGVSYEQHF. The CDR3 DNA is TGCAGCGTTGAGTTTGCGGGAGTTTCCTACGAGCAGCACTTC.

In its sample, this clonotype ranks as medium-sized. This CDR3 is CASSPLGQNIQYF. The CDR3 DNA is TGTGCCAGCAGCCCACTGGGGCAAAACATTCAGTACTTC. The J gene is TRBJ2-4, the V gene TRBV2, with D perhaps TRBD1 (5 bases). The CDR3 covers 13 residues. The V gene lost 6 bases and the J gene lost 5 bases, with 11 bases spanning the gap. The germline V gene encodes CDR1 SNHLY and CDR2 FYNNEI.

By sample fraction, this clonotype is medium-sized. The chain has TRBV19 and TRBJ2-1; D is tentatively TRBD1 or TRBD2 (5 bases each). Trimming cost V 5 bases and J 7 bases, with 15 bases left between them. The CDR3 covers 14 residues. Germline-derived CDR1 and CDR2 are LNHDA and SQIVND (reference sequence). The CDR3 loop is CASSWGSASNEQFF. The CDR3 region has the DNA TGTGCCAGTAGTTGGGGGTCTGCGTCGAATGAGCAGTTCTTC. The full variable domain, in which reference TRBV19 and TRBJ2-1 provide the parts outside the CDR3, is DGGITQSPKYLFRKEGQNVTLSCEQNLNHDAMYWYRQDPGQGLRLIYYSQIVNDFQKGDIAEGYSVSREKKESFPLTVTSAQKNPTAFYLCASSWGSASNEQFFGPGTRLTVL.

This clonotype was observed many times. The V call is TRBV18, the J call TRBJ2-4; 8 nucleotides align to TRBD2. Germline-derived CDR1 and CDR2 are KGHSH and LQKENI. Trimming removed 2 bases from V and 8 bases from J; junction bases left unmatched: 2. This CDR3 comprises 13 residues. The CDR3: CASSPVSGDIQYF. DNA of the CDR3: TGTGCCAGCTCACCAGTTAGCGGGGACATTCAGTACTTC.

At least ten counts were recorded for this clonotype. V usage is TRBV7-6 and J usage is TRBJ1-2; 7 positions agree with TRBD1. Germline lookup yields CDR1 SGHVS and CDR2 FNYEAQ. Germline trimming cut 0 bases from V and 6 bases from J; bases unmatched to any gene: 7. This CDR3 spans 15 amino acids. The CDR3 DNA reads TGTGCCAGCAGCTTAGCGGGCGGGACAGCAAATGGCTACACCTTC. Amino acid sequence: CASSLAGGTANGYTF.